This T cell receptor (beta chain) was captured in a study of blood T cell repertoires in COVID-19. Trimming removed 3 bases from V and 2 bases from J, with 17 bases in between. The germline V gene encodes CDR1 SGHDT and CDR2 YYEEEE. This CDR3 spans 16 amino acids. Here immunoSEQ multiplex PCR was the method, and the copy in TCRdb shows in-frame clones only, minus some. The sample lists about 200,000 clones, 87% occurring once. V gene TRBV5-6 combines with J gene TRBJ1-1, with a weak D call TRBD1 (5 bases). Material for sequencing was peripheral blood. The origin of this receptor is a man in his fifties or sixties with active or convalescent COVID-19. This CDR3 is CASSWGGSISNTEAFF. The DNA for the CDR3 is TGTGCCAGCAGCTGGGGGGGTTCAATTAGTAACACTGAAGCTTTCTTT.